This entry lists 24 T cell receptor beta chains sequenced from one sample in a study of beta chain features in type 1 diabetes. Reverse transcription of all isolated RNA meant that expressed TCRB transcripts were sequenced. Here immunoSEQ multiplex PCR was the method, and the copy in TCRdb shows in-frame clones only, minus some. The profile covers fewer than 350,000 clones, with around a fifth appearing a single time and around 0.044% taken by the ten largest. Material for sequencing was naive CD4+ T cells from blood. The receptor source for this set is a woman under 30 in good health.

The chain has TRBV2 and TRBJ1-2, with a tentative D call TRBD1 (5 bases). V shed 3 bases and J shed 4 bases, with 9 bases lying between them. The CDR3 has 13 amino acids. Germline V lookup: CDR1 SNHLY, CDR2 FYNNEI. Here the CDR3 reads CASSDDSLYGYTF. The DNA of the CDR3 is TGTGCCAGCAGTGACGACAGCCTCTATGGCTACACCTTC. The full variable domain, its missing parts supplied by reference TRBV2 and TRBJ1-2, is EPEVTQTPSHQVTQMGQEVILRCVPISNHLYFYWYRQILGQKVEFLVSFYNNEISEKSEIFDDQFSVERPDGSNFTLKIRSTKLEDSAMYFCASSDDSLYGYTFGSGTRLTVV.

The chain couples TRBV7-2 to TRBJ1-2; the D gene is possibly TRBD1 (6 bases). The CDR3 consists of 16 residues. Looked up from germline, CDR1 is SGHTA and CDR2 is FQGNSA. The V gene lost 3 bases and the J gene lost 4 bases, with 18 bases spanning the gap. The CDR3 nucleotides are TGTGCCAGCAGCTTGGGGGCGACAGGACAGAGCTATGGCTACACCTTC. This sequence encodes CASSLGATGQSYGYTF.

V gene TRBV23-1 combines with J gene TRBJ1-2; the D gene is possibly TRBD1 (5 bases). TRBV23-1 is treated as an ORF (open reading frame) with a function not yet certain. V was trimmed by 7 bases and J by 3 bases, leaving 12 bases between them. The CDR3 has 13 residues. DNA for the CDR3: TGCGCCAGCACGACAGTTATCGACTATGGCTACACCTTC. The encoded protein is CASTTVIDYGYTF.

The chain recombines TRBV30 with TRBJ1-2; 9 nucleotides match TRBD1. The V gene's germline CDR1 is GTSNPN and CDR2 SVGIG (reference sequence). With 2 bases clipped from V and 7 bases from J, the junction kept 8 bases outside the gene matches. The CDR3 has 14 residues. This CDR3 is CAWSLGTGSGGYTF. As DNA, the CDR3 is TGTGCCTGGAGTCTTGGGACAGGGAGTGGTGGCTACACCTTC.

The chain is built from TRBV19 and TRBJ1-5; D not certain. Trimming pared 3 bases from V and 0 bases from J, leaving 9 bases between. The CDR3 totals 15 residues. From germline, CDR1 is LNHDA and CDR2 SQIVND (reference sequence). The CDR3 DNA reads as TGTGCCAGTAGTATCACCGGGGATAGCAATCAGCCCCAGCATTTT. Translation gives CASSITGDSNQPQHF.

The chain has TRBV29-1 and TRBJ2-7; D is possibly TRBD2 (6 bases). The germline CDR1 and CDR2 sequences are SQVTM and ANQGSEA. CDR3 size: 13 residues. Between the trimmed V and J ends, which lost 6 bases and 4 bases, there was a span of 16 bases. CDR3: CSVAGTLVYEQYF. In DNA, the CDR3 is TGCAGCGTGGCCGGGACTCTGGTATACGAGCAGTACTTC.

This clone was counted a few times. The chain recombines TRBV4-1 with TRBJ1-2; 7 bases match TRBD1. In germline, CDR1 is MGHRA, CDR2 YSYEKL. CDR3 length equals 15 residues. The V segment lost 2 bases and the J segment 5 bases; nucleotides outside the gene matches: 8. CDR3 amino acids: CASSQPTGNRYGYTF. The DNA of the CDR3 is TGCGCCAGCAGCCAACCGACAGGGAATAGGTATGGCTACACCTTC.

The V gene is TRBV5-4, the J gene TRBJ1-2; D unresolved. Trimming pared 5 bases from V and 3 bases from J, leaving 14 bases between. Germline loops: CDR1 SGHNT, CDR2 YYREEE (reference sequence). CDR3 length: 14 amino acids. The CDR3 is CASSPVLTDYGYTF. The CDR3 DNA reads TGTGCCAGCAGTCCCGTTTTGACTGACTATGGCTACACCTTC.

The chain couples TRBV5-4 to TRBJ1-2, with 7 bases lining up with TRBD1. V dropped 4 bases and J dropped 2; count of bases not matched to a gene: 2. Germline CDR1 is SGHNT and CDR2 is YYREEE (reference sequence). The CDR3 extends over 13 amino acids. CDR3 DNA sequence: TGTGCCAGCAGCGTGGACAGGAACTATGGCTACACCTTC. As protein: CASSVDRNYGYTF.

This clone was recorded a few times. The rearrangement links TRBV11-2 to TRBJ2-3, with 14 positions matching TRBD2. V shed 5 bases, J shed 1 base, and the junction held 11 bases outside the gene matches. Per germline, CDR1 SGHAT and CDR2 FQNNGV. This CDR3 has 19 amino acids. CDR3: CASSTQGLAGGFRTDTQYF. As DNA, the CDR3 is TGTGCCAGCAGCACCCAAGGACTAGCGGGAGGCTTCCGCACAGATACGCAGTATTTT.

This chain uses TRBV4-1 with TRBJ2-3, with TRBD2 identical over 14 bases. With 7 bases clipped from V and 4 bases from J, the junction kept 10 bases outside the gene matches. The CDR3 is made up of 17 amino acids. Germline lookup yields CDR1 MGHRA and CDR2 YSYEKL. CDR3 bases: TGCGCCAGCAACAACCCACGACTAGCGGGGGGGGCAGATACGCAGTATTTT. This sequence encodes CASNNPRLAGGADTQYF.

This clone was found a few times. V gene TRBV29-1 combines with J gene TRBJ1-2; TRBD1 matches 11 bases. V was clipped by 5 bases and J by 5 bases; unmatched bases: 4. The CDR3 has 13 amino acids. CDR1 and CDR2 (germline): SQVTM, ANQGSEA. The CDR3 DNA is TGCAGCGTTACTGGACAGGGGGCGTATGGCTACACCTTC. Protein: CSVTGQGAYGYTF.

This clone was observed a few times. The chain recombines TRBV29-1 with TRBJ2-7; D is ambiguous. CDR3 length: 11 amino acids. V was cut by 4 bases and J by 0 bases, with 4 bases left in between. Germline assignment: CDR1 SQVTM and CDR2 ANQGSEA. The DNA for the CDR3 is TGCAGCGTTGTCAGCTCCTACGAGCAGTACTTC. Translation: CSVVSSYEQYF.

This clone was detected a few times. The chain uses TRBV7-6 and TRBJ2-7; 8 nucleotides align to TRBD1. The CDR3 sequence is 14 residues long. V was pared by 5 bases and J by 4 bases, with 7 bases of the junction left unmatched. Germline-derived CDR1 and CDR2 are SGHVS and FNYEAQ. The CDR3 nucleotides are TGTGCCAGCAGCGAGAGGCAGGGGGCTTACGAGCAGTACTTC. It translates to CASSERQGAYEQYF.

This clone appeared a single time. This CDR3 is CASSFRQGADYGYTF. Written as DNA, the CDR3 is TGTGCCAGCAGCTTTCGACAGGGGGCGGACTATGGCTACACCTTC. The gene calls are TRBV7-9 and TRBJ1-2, with 10 nucleotides matching TRBD1. The CDR3 has 15 amino acids. V gave up 3 bases and J gave up 3 bases; unmatched junction bases: 4. CDR1 is SEHNR, CDR2 FQNEAQ, per germline (reference sequence).

V gene TRBV25-1 combines with J gene TRBJ1-1; a weak D match, TRBD1 (5 bases). Germline V CDR1 and CDR2: MGHDK, SYGVNS. Trimming stripped 2 bases from V and 7 bases from J, with 14 bases between. This CDR3 is 14 amino acids long. CDR3 region: CASSEGQGSIEAFF. Here the CDR3 DNA reads TGTGCCAGCAGTGAAGGGCAGGGTAGTATTGAAGCTTTCTTT. Full variable domain (outside the CDR3, taken from reference TRBV25-1 and TRBJ1-1): EADIYQTPRYLVIGTGKKITLECSQTMGHDKMYWYQQDPGMELHLIHYSYGVNSTEKGDLSSESTVSRIRTEHFPLTLESARPSHTSQYLCASSEGQGSIEAFFGQGTRLTVV.

The chain is built from TRBV5-1 and TRBJ2-7; tentatively, D is TRBD2 (5 bases). Germline CDR1 SGHRS, CDR2 YFSETQ. This CDR3 is built from 14 residues. Deletions cut 4 bases from V and 1 base from J, with 12 bases between. CDR3: CASSPGLQSYEQYF. CDR3 nucleotide sequence: TGCGCCAGCAGCCCGGGATTGCAATCCTACGAGCAGTACTTC.

This clone occurred a few times. The V gene is TRBV10-3, the J gene TRBJ2-1; D is perhaps TRBD2 (6 bases). Germline CDR1 reads ENHRY; CDR2 reads SYGVKD. This CDR3 contains 13 residues. V lost 4 bases and J 7 bases, leaving 11 bases between the germline ends. The CDR3 coding sequence is TGTGCCATCAGTGGGTTGGGGGGAAATGAGCAGTTCTTC. Translation gives CAISGLGGNEQFF.

This clone was seen only once. The V gene is TRBV7-2, the J gene TRBJ1-1, with 9 bases identical to TRBD1. Germline trimming cut 6 bases from V and 5 bases from J; bases unmatched to any gene: 4. Germline V gene lookup returns CDR1 SGHTA and CDR2 FQGNSA. The CDR3 runs 13 residues. DNA for the CDR3: TGTGCCAGCAGATACAGGGGGCATACTGAAGCTTTCTTT. Protein product: CASRYRGHTEAFF. The whole variable domain, remainder taken from reference TRBV7-2 and TRBJ1-1, is GAGVSQSPSNKVTEKGKDVELRCDPISGHTALYWYRQSLGQGLEFLIYFQGNSAPDKSGLPSDRFSAERTGGSVSTLTIQRTQQEDSAVYLCASRYRGHTEAFFGQGTRLTVV.

This clone showed up just a few times. The chain combines TRBV7-9 with TRBJ1-2; D call uncertain. Germline CDR1 and CDR2: SEHNR and FQNEAQ (reference sequence). The CDR3 contains 15 residues. V lost 4 bases and J 8 bases, leaving 20 bases between the germline ends. The DNA for the CDR3 is TGTGCCAGCAGCTCAGCGGGGAGGTCCTGGTCAGGCTACACCTTC. This encodes CASSSAGRSWSGYTF.

The chain couples TRBV7-3 to TRBJ2-3; no clear D. CDR3 length equals 14 residues. V lost 5 bases and J 2 bases, leaving 11 bases between the germline ends. Germline V gives CDR1 SGHTA, CDR2 FQGTGA. The CDR3 DNA reads as TGTGCCAGCAGCCAGAACGCGGTCACAGATACGCAGTATTTT. Amino acid sequence: CASSQNAVTDTQYF.

The chain uses TRBV5-1 and TRBJ1-1; weak D call: TRBD1 (6 bases). In germline, CDR1 is SGHRS, CDR2 YFSETQ. V was pared by 4 bases and J by 2 bases, with 12 bases between. This CDR3 contains 14 residues. CDR3 DNA: TGCGCCAGCAGCCCCTGGACAGTCAACACTGAAGCTTTCTTT. Encoded protein: CASSPWTVNTEAFF.

The chain has TRBV11-2 and TRBJ2-7; D is perhaps TRBD2 (5 bases). The CDR3 runs to 15 residues. Trimming shortened V by 4 bases and J by 1 base, and 14 bases separated the two germline ends. Germline CDR1 is SGHAT and CDR2 is FQNNGV. CDR3 in amino acids: CASSSRSRASYEQYF. In nucleotides, the CDR3 is TGTGCCAGCAGCTCCAGATCGAGGGCATCCTACGAGCAGTACTTC.

The genes are TRBV18 and TRBJ1-2, with 8 bases lining up with TRBD1. V gave up 3 bases and J gave up 7 bases; unmatched junction bases: 10. Germline V gene data show CDR1 as KGHSH and CDR2 as LQKENI. This CDR3 contains 15 residues. The DNA for the CDR3 is TGTGCCAGCTCACCCCGAGTCAGGGGGCAGAGTGGCTACACCTTC. Encoded protein: CASSPRVRGQSGYTF.